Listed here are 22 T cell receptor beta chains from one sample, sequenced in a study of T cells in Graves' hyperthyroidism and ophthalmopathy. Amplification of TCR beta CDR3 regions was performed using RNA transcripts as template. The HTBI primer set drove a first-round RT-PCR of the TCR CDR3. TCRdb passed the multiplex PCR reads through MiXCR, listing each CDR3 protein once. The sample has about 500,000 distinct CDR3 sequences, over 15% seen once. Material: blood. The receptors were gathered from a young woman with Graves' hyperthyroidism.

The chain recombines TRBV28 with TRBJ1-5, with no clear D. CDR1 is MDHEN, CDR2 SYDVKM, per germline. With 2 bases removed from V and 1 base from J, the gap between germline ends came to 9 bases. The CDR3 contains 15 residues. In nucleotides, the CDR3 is TGTGCCAGCAGTTTAGGGGAGAGGAGCAATCAGCCCCAGCATTTT. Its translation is CASSLGERSNQPQHF. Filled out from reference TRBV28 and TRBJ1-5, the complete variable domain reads DVKVTQSSRYLVKRTGEKVFLECVQDMDHENMFWYRQDPGLGLRLIYFSYDVKMKEKGDIPEGYSVSREKKERFSLILESASTNQTSMYLCASSLGERSNQPQHFGDGTRLSIL.

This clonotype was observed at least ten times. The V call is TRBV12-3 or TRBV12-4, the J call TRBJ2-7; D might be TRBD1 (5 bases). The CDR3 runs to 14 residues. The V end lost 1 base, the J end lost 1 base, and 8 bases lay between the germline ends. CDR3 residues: CASSLGTPSYEQYF. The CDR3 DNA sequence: TGTGCCAGCAGTTTAGGGACACCATCCTACGAGCAGTACTTC.

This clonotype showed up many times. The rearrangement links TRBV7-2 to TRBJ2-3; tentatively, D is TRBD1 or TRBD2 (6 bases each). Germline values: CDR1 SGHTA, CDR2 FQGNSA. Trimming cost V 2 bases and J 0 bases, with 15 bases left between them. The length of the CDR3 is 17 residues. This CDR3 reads CASSLLPRGASTDTQYF. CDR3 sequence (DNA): TGTGCCAGCAGCTTATTACCGAGGGGGGCCAGCACAGATACGCAGTATTTT.

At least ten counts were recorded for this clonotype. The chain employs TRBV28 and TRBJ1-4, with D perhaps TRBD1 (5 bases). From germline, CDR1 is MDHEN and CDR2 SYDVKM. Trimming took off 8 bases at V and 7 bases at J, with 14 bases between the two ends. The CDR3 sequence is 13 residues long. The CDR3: CASWGAGIEKLFF. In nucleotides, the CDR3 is TGTGCCAGCTGGGGCGCGGGTATTGAAAAACTGTTTTTT.

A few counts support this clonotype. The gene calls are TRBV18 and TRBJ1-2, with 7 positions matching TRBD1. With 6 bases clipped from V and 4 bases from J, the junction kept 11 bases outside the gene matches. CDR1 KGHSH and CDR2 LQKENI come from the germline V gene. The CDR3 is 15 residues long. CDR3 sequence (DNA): TGTGCCAGCTCTCCAACAGGGGAGAGTGTCTATGGCTACACCTTC. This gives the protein CASSPTGESVYGYTF.

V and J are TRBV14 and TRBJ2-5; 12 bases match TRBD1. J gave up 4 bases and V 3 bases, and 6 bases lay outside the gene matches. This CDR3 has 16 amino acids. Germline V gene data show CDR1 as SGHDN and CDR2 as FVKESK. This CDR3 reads CASSHGDRGRGETQYF. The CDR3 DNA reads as TGTGCCAGCAGCCACGGGGACAGGGGGCGAGGAGAGACCCAGTACTTC. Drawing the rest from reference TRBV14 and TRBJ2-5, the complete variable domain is EAGVTQFPSHSVIEKGQTVTLRCDPISGHDNLYWYRRVMGKEIKFLLHFVKESKQDESGMPNNRFLAERTGGTYSTLKVQPAELEDSGVYFCASSHGDRGRGETQYFGPGTRLLVL.

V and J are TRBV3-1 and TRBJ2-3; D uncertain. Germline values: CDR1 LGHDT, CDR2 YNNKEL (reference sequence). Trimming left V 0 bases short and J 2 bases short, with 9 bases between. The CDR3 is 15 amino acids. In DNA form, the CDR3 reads TGTGCCAGCAGCCAAGACCCCGGCATCACAGATACGCAGTATTTT. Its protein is CASSQDPGITDTQYF.

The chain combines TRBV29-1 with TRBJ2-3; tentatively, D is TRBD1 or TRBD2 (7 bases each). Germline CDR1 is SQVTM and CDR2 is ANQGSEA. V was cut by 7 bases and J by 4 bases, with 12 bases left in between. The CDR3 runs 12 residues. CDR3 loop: CSAGRGPDTQYF. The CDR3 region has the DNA TGCAGCGCGGGGAGGGGGCCAGATACGCAGTATTTT.

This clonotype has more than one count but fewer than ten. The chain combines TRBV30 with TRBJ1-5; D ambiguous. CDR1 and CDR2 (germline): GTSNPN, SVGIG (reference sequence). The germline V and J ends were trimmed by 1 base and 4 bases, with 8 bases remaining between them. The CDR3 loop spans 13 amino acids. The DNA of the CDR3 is TGTGCCTGGAGTGGATGGGGAAATCAGCCCCAGCATTTT. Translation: CAWSGWGNQPQHF.

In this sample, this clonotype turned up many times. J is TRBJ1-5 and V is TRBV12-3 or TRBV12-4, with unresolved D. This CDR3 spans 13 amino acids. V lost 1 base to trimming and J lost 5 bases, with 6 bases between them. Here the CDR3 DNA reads TGTGCCAGCAGTTTAGGAAGGGATCAGCCCCAGCATTTT. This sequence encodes CASSLGRDQPQHF.

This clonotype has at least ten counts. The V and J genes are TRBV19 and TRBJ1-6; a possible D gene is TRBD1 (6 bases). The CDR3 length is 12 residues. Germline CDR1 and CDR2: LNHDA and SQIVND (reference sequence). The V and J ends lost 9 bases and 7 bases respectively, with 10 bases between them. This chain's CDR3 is CASGQGNSPLHF. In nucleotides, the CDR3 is TGTGCCAGCGGTCAGGGGAATTCACCCCTCCACTTT. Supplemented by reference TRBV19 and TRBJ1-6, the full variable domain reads DGGITQSPKYLFRKEGQNVTLSCEQNLNHDAMYWYRQDPGQGLRLIYYSQIVNDFQKGDIAEGYSVSREKKESFPLTVTSAQKNPTAFYLCASGQGNSPLHFGNGTRLTVT.

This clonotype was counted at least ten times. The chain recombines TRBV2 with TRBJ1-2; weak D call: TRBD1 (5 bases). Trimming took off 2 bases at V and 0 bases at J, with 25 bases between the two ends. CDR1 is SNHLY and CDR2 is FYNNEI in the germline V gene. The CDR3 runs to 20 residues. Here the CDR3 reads CASSEIGGIEVLTANYGYTF. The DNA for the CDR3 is TGTGCCAGCAGTGAAATCGGGGGGATTGAGGTTCTGACGGCTAACTATGGCTACACCTTC.

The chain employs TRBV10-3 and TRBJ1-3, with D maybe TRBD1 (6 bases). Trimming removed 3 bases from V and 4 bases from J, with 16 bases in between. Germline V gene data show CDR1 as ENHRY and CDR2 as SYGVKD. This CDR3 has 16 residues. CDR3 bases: TGTGCCATCAGTGAACCGGGACAACCGAGGGGAAACACCATATATTTT. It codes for CAISEPGQPRGNTIYF.

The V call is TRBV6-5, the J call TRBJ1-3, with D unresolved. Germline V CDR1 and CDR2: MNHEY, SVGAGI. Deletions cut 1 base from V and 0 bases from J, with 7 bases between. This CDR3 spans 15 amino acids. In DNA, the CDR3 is TGTGCCAGCAGTTACTTGTCTGCCTCTGGAAACACCATATATTTT. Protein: CASSYLSASGNTIYF.

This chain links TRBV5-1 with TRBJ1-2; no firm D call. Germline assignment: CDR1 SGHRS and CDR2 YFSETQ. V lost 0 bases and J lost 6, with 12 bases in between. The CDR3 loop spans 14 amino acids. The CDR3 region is CASSLDSGLDGYTF. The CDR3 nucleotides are TGCGCCAGCAGCTTGGACAGTGGCCTCGATGGCTACACCTTC.

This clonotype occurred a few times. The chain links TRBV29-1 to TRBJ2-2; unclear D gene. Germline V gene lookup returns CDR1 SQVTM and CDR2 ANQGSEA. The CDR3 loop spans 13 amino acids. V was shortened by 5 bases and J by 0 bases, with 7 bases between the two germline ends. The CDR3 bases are TGCAGCGTTACTGCCGCGAACACCGGGGAGCTGTTTTTT. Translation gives CSVTAANTGELFF.

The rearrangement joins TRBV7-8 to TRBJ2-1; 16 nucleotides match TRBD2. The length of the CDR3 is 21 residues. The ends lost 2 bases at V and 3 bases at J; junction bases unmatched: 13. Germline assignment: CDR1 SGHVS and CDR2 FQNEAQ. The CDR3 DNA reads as TGTGCCAGCAGCTTAAGGCTCCAAGGGACTAGCGGGAGGGAAATCTACAATGAGCAGTTCTTC. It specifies CASSLRLQGTSGREIYNEQFF.

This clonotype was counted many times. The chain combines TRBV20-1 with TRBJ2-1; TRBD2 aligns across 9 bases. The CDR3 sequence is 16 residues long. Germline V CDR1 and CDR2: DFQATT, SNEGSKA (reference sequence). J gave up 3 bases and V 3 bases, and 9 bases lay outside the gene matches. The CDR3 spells CSARDSSGTFYNEQFF. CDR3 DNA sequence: TGCAGTGCTAGGGACTCTAGCGGGACTTTCTACAATGAGCAGTTCTTC.

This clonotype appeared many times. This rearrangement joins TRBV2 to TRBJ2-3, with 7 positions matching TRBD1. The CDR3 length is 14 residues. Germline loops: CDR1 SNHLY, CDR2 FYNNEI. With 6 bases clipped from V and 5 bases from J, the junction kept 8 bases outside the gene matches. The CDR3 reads CASSETGLGDTQYF. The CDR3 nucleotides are TGTGCCAGCAGCGAGACAGGGTTGGGAGATACGCAGTATTTT. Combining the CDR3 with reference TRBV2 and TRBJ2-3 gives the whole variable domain EPEVTQTPSHQVTQMGQEVILRCVPISNHLYFYWYRQILGQKVEFLVSFYNNEISEKSEIFDDQFSVERPDGSNFTLKIRSTKLEDSAMYFCASSETGLGDTQYFGPGTRLTVL.

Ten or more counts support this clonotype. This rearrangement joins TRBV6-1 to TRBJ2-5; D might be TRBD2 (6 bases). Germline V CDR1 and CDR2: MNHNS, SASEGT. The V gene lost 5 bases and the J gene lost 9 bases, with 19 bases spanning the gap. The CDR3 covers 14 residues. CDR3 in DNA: TGTGCCAGCAGTCGAACCCGGGACTCCCAGGCCCAGTACTTC. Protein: CASSRTRDSQAQYF.

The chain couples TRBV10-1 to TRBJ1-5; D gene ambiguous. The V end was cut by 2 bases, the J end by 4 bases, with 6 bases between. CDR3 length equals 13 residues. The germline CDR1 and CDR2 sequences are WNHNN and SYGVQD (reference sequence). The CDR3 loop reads CASSELTNQPQHF. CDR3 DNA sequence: TGCGCCAGCAGTGAGCTAACAAATCAGCCCCAGCATTTT.

The CDR3 loop is CASSYQRIHYEQYF. The CDR3 nucleotides are TGTGCCAGCAGTTACCAGCGGATCCACTACGAGCAGTACTTC. The gene calls are TRBV6-9 and TRBJ2-7, with D perhaps matching TRBD2 (5 bases). The germline V gene has CDR1 MNHGY and CDR2 SVAAGI. This CDR3 has 14 residues. Trimming cost V 3 bases and J 3 bases, with 12 bases left between them.